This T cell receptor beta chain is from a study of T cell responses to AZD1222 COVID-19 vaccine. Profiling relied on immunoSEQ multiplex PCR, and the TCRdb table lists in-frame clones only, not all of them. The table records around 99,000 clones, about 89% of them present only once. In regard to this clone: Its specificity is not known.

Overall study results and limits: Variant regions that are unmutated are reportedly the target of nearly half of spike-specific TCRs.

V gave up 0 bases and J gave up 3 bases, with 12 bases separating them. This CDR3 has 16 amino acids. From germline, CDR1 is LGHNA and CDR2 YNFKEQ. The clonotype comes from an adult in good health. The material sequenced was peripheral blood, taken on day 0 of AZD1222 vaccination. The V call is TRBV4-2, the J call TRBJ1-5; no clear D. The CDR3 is CASSQDSLASNQPQHF. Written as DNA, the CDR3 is TGTGCCAGCAGCCAAGATTCCCTCGCGTCCAATCAGCCCCAGCATTTT.